A selection of T cell receptor beta chains follows, all from one sample in a study of blood T cell repertoires in COVID-19. Repertoires were generated with immunoSEQ multiplex PCR, while TCRdb's copy carries only in-frame clones and drops some. This sample has approximately 100,000 clones, with about 85% found just once. Sample: peripheral blood. These receptors came from a man older than 75 with acute or convalescent COVID-19. Both conserved end residues are part of each CDR3. D genes are given only for firm matches. Clone size is shown for a subset of rows, as once, few, many or a class of expanded clone.

size | J | D | V | CDR3 | DNA
- | TRBJ1-2 | - | TRBV7-9 | CASSPGPPEGYGYTF | TGTGCCAGCAGCCCCGGGCCGCCTGAGGGCTATGGCTACACCTTC
- | TRBJ1-6 | - | TRBV19 | CASSIDSGTQFYNSPLHF | TGTGCCAGTAGTATAGATTCTGGGACTCAATTCTATAATTCACCCCTCCACTTT
once | TRBJ1-1 | - | TRBV6-5 | CASSYGGVGTEAFF | TGTGCCAGCAGTTACGGGGGGGTGGGCACTGAAGCTTTCTTT
- | TRBJ2-1 | TRBD2 | TRBV7-2 | CASSFPGLRVPLTYNEQFF | TGTGCCAGCAGCTTCCCGGGACTAAGAGTACCCCTTACCTACAATGAGCAGTTCTTC
once | TRBJ1-5 | TRBD1 | TRBV28 | CASSTPTGLNQPQHF | TGTGCCAGCAGTACCCCGACAGGGTTAAATCAGCCCCAGCATTTT
- | TRBJ1-1 | TRBD1 | TRBV11-2 | CASSLPGQSREAFF | TGTGCCAGCAGCTTACCGGGACAGTCCCGGGAAGCTTTCTTT
- | TRBJ1-5 | - | TRBV18 | CASSSRGDQPQHF | TGTGCCAGCTCATCACGGGGGGATCAGCCCCAGCATTTT
- | TRBJ1-2 | - | TRBV27 | CASSRDRIYGYTF | TGTGCCAGCAGCAGAGACAGGATCTATGGCTACACCTTC
- | TRBJ2-4 | - | TRBV3-1/TRBV3-2 | CASSPTQGVRNIQYF | TGTGCCAGCAGCCCTACCCAAGGGGTCAGAAACATTCAGTACTTC
once | TRBJ2-7 | TRBD1 | TRBV18 | CASSPAGQGISSYEQYF | TGTGCCAGCTCACCTGCCGGACAGGGGATTAGCTCCTACGAGCAGTACTTC
- | TRBJ2-7 | TRBD1 | TRBV29-1 | CSVRQGTYEQYF | TGCAGCGTGAGACAGGGAACCTACGAGCAGTACTTC
- | TRBJ1-1 | TRBD1 | TRBV6-5 | CASSLLTGGTEAFF | TGTGCCAGCAGTCTCCTGACAGGGGGCACTGAAGCTTTCTTT
- | TRBJ2-1 | TRBD2 | TRBV7-9 | CASSLAGTISEQFF | TGTGCCAGCAGCTTAGCCGGGACTATTAGTGAGCAGTTCTTC
- | TRBJ1-1 | - | TRBV12-3/TRBV12-4 | CASSLGWETEAFF | TGTGCCAGCAGTTTAGGTTGGGAGACCGAAGCTTTCTTT
- | TRBJ1-1 | TRBD1 | TRBV3-1/TRBV3-2 | CASSQERRGLNTEAFF | TGTGCCAGCAGCCAAGAGCGGAGGGGGCTGAACACTGAAGCTTTCTTT
once | TRBJ2-7 | - | TRBV5-1 | CASSGRTASYEQYF | TGCGCCAGCAGCGGACGGACAGCCTCCTACGAGCAGTACTTC
- | TRBJ1-2 | - | TRBV28 | CASSTPREDYGYTF | TGTGCCAGCAGTACACCCAGGGAGGACTATGGCTACACCTTC
- | TRBJ2-6 | - | TRBV5-1 | CASSWTAANVLTF | TGCGCCAGCAGCTGGACAGCCGCCAACGTCCTGACTTTC
- | TRBJ2-5 | TRBD2 | TRBV5-8 | CASSFPLAGGETQYF | TGTGCCAGCAGCTTCCCACTAGCGGGAGGGGAGACCCAGTACTTC
- | TRBJ1-2 | TRBD1 | TRBV7-9 | CASSLGEARGRTNYGYTF | TGTGCCAGCAGCTTAGGTGAGGCCAGGGGGCGCACGAACTATGGCTACACCTTC
- | TRBJ1-2 | TRBD1 | TRBV28 | CASTSGRGRGGYTF | TGTGCCAGCACCTCCGGGAGGGGGCGAGGGGGCTACACCTTC
- | TRBJ1-6 | - | TRBV5-1 | CASSTGPTFNSPLHF | TGCGCCAGCAGCACAGGACCCACATTTAATTCACCCCTCCACTTT
- | TRBJ1-1 | - | TRBV10-3 | CAGGSDYTEAFF | TGTGCCGGGGGGTCGGACTACACTGAAGCTTTCTTT
few | TRBJ2-3 | TRBD2 | TRBV7-6 | CASSPSLAGGTDTQYF | TGTGCCAGCAGCCCCAGCCTAGCGGGAGGCACAGATACGCAGTATTTT
- | TRBJ2-5 | - | TRBV14 | CASSQTTAGTQYF | TGTGCCAGCAGCCAGACGACCGCGGGGACCCAGTACTTC
- | TRBJ1-2 | TRBD1 | TRBV10-3 | CAIRTDRGHGYTF | TGTGCCATCAGAACCGACAGGGGGCATGGCTACACCTTC
- | TRBJ2-5 | - | TRBV7-9 | CASSLFQGSQETQYF | TGTGCCAGCAGCTTATTCCAGGGCAGCCAAGAGACCCAGTACTTC
- | TRBJ2-3 | TRBD2 | TRBV4-1 | CASSQDVGGYTDTQYF | TGCGCCAGCAGCCAAGATGTGGGAGGGTACACAGATACGCAGTATTTT
- | TRBJ1-2 | - | TRBV7-9 | CASSLEGGQFYGYTF | TGTGCCAGCAGCTTAGAGGGCGGGCAGTTCTATGGCTACACCTTC
once | TRBJ1-2 | - | TRBV7-2 | CASSLARRASSSGYTF | TGTGCCAGCAGCTTAGCGCGGCGCGCGTCTTCGAGTGGCTACACCTTC
- | TRBJ1-1 | - | TRBV11-2 | CASSADSHTEAFF | TGTGCCAGCAGCGCGGACAGCCACACTGAAGCTTTCTTT
- | TRBJ1-6 | TRBD1 | TRBV6-5 | CASSPAGTGFSPLHF | TGTGCCAGCAGTCCTGCCGGGACAGGGTTTTCACCCCTCCACTTT
- | TRBJ2-3 | TRBD2 | TRBV5-1 | CASSLAAGVTDTQYF | TGCGCCAGCAGCTTGGCAGCGGGGGTTACAGATACGCAGTATTTT
- | TRBJ1-6 | - | TRBV5-6 | CASSSTVNSPLHF | TGTGCCAGCAGCTCGACAGTCAACTCACCCCTCCACTTT
- | TRBJ1-1 | TRBD1 | TRBV2 | CASSGWTGPEAFF | TGTGCCAGCAGTGGATGGACAGGCCCTGAAGCTTTCTTT
- | TRBJ2-7 | - | TRBV3-1/TRBV3-2 | CASSQERGNEQYF | TGTGCCAGCAGCCAAGAGAGGGGGAACGAGCAGTACTTC
- | TRBJ1-5 | TRBD1 | TRBV9 | CASSGTGVQPQHF | TGTGCCAGCAGCGGGACAGGGGTCCAGCCCCAGCATTTT
- | TRBJ1-2 | - | TRBV5-1 | CASSLDRRPGYTF | TGCGCCAGCAGCTTGGACCGGAGACCGGGCTACACCTTC
- | TRBJ2-1 | - | TRBV5-5 | CASLALGYNEQFF | TGTGCCAGCCTCGCGCTTGGCTACAATGAGCAGTTCTTC
once | TRBJ2-1 | TRBD2 | TRBV2 | CASRRESGSIYEQFF | TGTGCCAGCAGGAGGGAGAGCGGGAGTATCTATGAGCAGTTCTTC
- | TRBJ2-7 | - | TRBV7-8 | CASSLAAGDEQYF | TGTGCCAGCAGCTTAGCGGCGGGTGACGAGCAGTACTTC
- | TRBJ2-2 | TRBD2 | TRBV3-1/TRBV3-2 | CASSQWRGTLFF | TGTGCCAGCAGCCAATGGCGGGGGACTCTGTTTTTT
- | TRBJ2-2 | TRBD2 | TRBV9 | CASSQREWTGELFF | TGTGCCAGCAGCCAGCGGGAGTGGACCGGGGAGCTGTTTTTT
- | TRBJ2-7 | TRBD1 | TRBV13 | CASSPRTGGRGDEQYF | TGTGCCAGCAGCCCACGGACAGGGGGCCGCGGGGACGAGCAGTACTTC
once | TRBJ2-5 | TRBD1 | TRBV18 | CASSPGTGGGQETQYF | TGTGCCAGCTCACCAGGGACAGGGGGCGGACAAGAGACCCAGTACTTC
- | TRBJ2-3 | - | TRBV5-4 | CASSTKTEDTQYF | TGTGCCAGCAGCACTAAGACAGAAGATACGCAGTATTTT
- | TRBJ2-1 | - | TRBV3-1/TRBV3-2 | CASSQGAINNEQFF | TGTGCCAGCAGCCAAGGGGCCATCAACAATGAGCAGTTCTTC
- | TRBJ1-1 | TRBD1 | TRBV14 | CASSRRQGLNTEAFF | TGTGCCAGCAGCCGCCGACAGGGGTTGAACACTGAAGCTTTCTTT
- | TRBJ1-2 | - | TRBV18 | CASSPLQGQGYTF | TGTGCCAGCTCACCTCTGCAGGGGCAAGGCTACACCTTC
- | TRBJ1-2 | TRBD1 | TRBV2 | CASRSGQVGYTF | TGTGCCAGCAGATCAGGACAGGTCGGCTACACCTTC
- | TRBJ1-3 | - | TRBV29-1 | CSVAASLGAGNTIYF | TGCAGCGTTGCCGCGTCGTTAGGGGCTGGAAACACCATATATTTT
- | TRBJ2-2 | TRBD2 | TRBV7-3 | CASSRGTSGPGGELFF | TGTGCCAGCAGCCGGGGGACTAGCGGTCCGGGCGGGGAGCTGTTTTTT
- | TRBJ2-7 | - | TRBV12-3/TRBV12-4 | CASSLGIGDTQYF | TGTGCCAGCAGTTTAGGAATTGGCGACACGCAGTACTTC
- | TRBJ2-5 | - | TRBV11-2 | CASTQYQETQYF | TGTGCCAGCACCCAGTACCAAGAGACCCAGTACTTC
- | TRBJ1-2 | - | TRBV5-5 | CASSLGGDGYTF | TGTGCCAGCAGCTTGGGCGGGGACGGCTACACCTTC
- | TRBJ2-1 | - | TRBV5-1 | CASSDGNTYNEQFF | TGCGCCAGCAGCGACGGGAACACCTACAATGAGCAGTTCTTC